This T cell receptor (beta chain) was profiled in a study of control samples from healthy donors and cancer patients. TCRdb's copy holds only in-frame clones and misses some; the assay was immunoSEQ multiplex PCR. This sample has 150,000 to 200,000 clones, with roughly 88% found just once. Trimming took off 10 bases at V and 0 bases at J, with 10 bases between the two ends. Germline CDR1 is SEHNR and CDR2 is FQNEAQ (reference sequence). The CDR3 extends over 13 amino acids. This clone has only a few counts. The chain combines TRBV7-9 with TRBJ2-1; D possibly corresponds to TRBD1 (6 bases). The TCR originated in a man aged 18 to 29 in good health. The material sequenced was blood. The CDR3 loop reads CATTGSSYNEQFF. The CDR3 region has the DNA TGTGCCACCACAGGGAGCTCCTACAATGAGCAGTTCTTC.